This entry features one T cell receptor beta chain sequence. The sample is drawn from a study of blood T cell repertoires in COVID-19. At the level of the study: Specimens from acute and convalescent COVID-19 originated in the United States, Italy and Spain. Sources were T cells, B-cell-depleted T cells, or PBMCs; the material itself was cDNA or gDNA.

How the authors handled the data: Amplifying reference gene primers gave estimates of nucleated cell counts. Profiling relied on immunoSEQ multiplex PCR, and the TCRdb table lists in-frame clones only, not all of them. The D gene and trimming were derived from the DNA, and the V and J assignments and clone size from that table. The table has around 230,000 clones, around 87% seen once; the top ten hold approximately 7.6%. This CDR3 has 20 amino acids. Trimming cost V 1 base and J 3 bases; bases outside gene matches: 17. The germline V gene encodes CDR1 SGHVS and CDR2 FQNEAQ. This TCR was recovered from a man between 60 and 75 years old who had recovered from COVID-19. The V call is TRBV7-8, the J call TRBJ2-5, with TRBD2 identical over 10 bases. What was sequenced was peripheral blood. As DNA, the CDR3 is TGTGCCAGCAGCTTAGTTCCACCAGGGGAAGCGGGGGGGCGGAAAGAGACCCAGTACTTC. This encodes CASSLVPPGEAGGRKETQYF.